Listed here are 21 T cell receptor beta chains from one sample, sequenced in a study of cytomegalovirus exposure and HLA in healthy donors. The primer mix had 60 Vbeta and 13 Jbeta primers. TCRdb's table, derived via immunoSEQ multiplex PCR, lists solely in-frame clones and lacks some. The data contain roughly 100,000 clones, around 85% of them singletons. The sequencing input was PBMCs. These receptors were taken from a man aged 60-69 years in good health and CMV-seronegative.

The J gene is TRBJ2-1, the V gene TRBV7-2; D may be TRBD1 (6 bases). This CDR3 has 16 amino acids. Per the germline V gene, CDR1 is SGHTA and CDR2 is FQGNSA. Trimming removed 2 bases at V and 4 bases at J, with 15 bases between. CDR3 sequence: CASSLLAGAGYNEQFF. Here the CDR3 DNA reads TGTGCCAGCAGCTTACTGGCAGGGGCGGGTTACAATGAGCAGTTCTTC. The full variable domain, in which reference TRBV7-2 and TRBJ2-1 provide the parts outside the CDR3, is GAGVSQSPSNKVTEKGKDVELRCDPISGHTALYWYRQSLGQGLEFLIYFQGNSAPDKSGLPSDRFSAERTGGSVSTLTIQRTQQEDSAVYLCASSLLAGAGYNEQFFGPGTRLTVL.

This clone appeared a single time. This chain links TRBV18 with TRBJ1-2; maybe TRBD1 (5 bases). This CDR3 is built from 13 residues. Germline V lookup: CDR1 KGHSH, CDR2 LQKENI. The V gene lost 0 bases and the J gene lost 6 bases, with 8 bases spanning the gap. As DNA, the CDR3 is TGTGCCAGCTCACCACCAGGGGAGGATGGCTACACCTTC. Its translation: CASSPPGEDGYTF.

J is TRBJ1-1 and V is TRBV18; D remains ambiguous. This CDR3 spans 15 amino acids. In germline, CDR1 is KGHSH, CDR2 LQKENI. V lost 0 bases to trimming and J lost 0 bases, with 8 bases between them. CDR3 DNA: TGTGCCAGCTCACCACCGGGCAGCATGAACACTGAAGCTTTCTTT. Encoded protein: CASSPPGSMNTEAFF.

The chain recombines TRBV18 with TRBJ2-2; tentatively, D is TRBD1 (5 bases). The CDR3 loop spans 16 amino acids. Germline assignment: CDR1 KGHSH and CDR2 LQKENI. Deletions cut 4 bases from V and 2 bases from J, with 14 bases between. CDR3 sequence (DNA): TGTGCCAGCTCACTACGACAGAATTTAAACACCGGGGAGCTGTTTTTT. This sequence encodes CASSLRQNLNTGELFF.

In this sample, this clone turned up a few times. This rearrangement joins TRBV5-5 to TRBJ2-6, with 9 bases lining up with TRBD1. With V trimmed by 4 bases and J by 1 base, 9 bases remained unmatched. Germline V gene lookup returns CDR1 SGHKS and CDR2 YYEKEE (reference sequence). The CDR3 runs to 18 residues. This CDR3 reads CASSLGQGVSSGANVLTF. The CDR3, as DNA: TGTGCCAGCAGCCTGGGACAGGGTGTTTCATCTGGGGCCAACGTCCTGACTTTC.

The chain uses TRBV20-1 and TRBJ1-2; D remains unclear. This CDR3 has 11 residues. The germline CDR1 and CDR2 sequences are DFQATT and SNEGSKA (reference sequence). CDR3 amino acids: CSCGANYGYTF. The CDR3 coding sequence is TGCAGCTGTGGAGCTAACTATGGCTACACCTTC.

The V call is TRBV18, the J call TRBJ2-3, with TRBD1 matching over 8 bases. Germline assignment: CDR1 KGHSH and CDR2 LQKENI. The CDR3 covers 17 residues. Losses at the gene ends were 5 bases for V and 3 bases for J; bases not matched to a gene: 13. CDR3 loop: CASSTGTGALVTDTQYF. The CDR3 region has the DNA TGTGCCAGCTCAACCGGGACAGGAGCCCTCGTAACAGATACGCAGTATTTT.

This chain links TRBV5-1 with TRBJ2-1, with 7 bases lining up with TRBD1. CDR1 is SGHRS, CDR2 YFSETQ, per germline. After removal of 4 bases from V and 0 bases from J, the junction contained 10 bases not matched to a gene. The CDR3 is made up of 17 amino acids. CDR3 region: CASSVDNRGVSYNEQFF. DNA of the CDR3: TGCGCCAGCAGCGTAGACAACAGGGGCGTCTCCTACAATGAGCAGTTCTTC.

The chain couples TRBV5-1 to TRBJ1-2, with 11 bases aligning to TRBD1. With V trimmed by 0 bases and J by 7 bases, 5 bases remained unmatched. The germline V gene has CDR1 SGHRS and CDR2 YFSETQ. CDR3 length: 15 residues. This CDR3 reads CASSLGDRGSTGYTF. In DNA, the CDR3 is TGCGCCAGCAGCTTGGGGGACAGGGGGTCGACTGGCTACACCTTC.

The chain combines TRBV4-1 with TRBJ2-2; 9 bases line up with TRBD1. Germline values: CDR1 MGHRA, CDR2 YSYEKL. V shed 1 base, J shed 1 base, and the junction held 4 bases outside the gene matches. The CDR3 is 17 residues long. The CDR3 here is CASSQVWGQGNTGELFF. The CDR3 nucleotides are TGCGCCAGCAGCCAAGTTTGGGGACAGGGGAACACCGGGGAGCTGTTTTTT.

The chain combines TRBV2 with TRBJ1-2; no firm D call. Trimming shortened V by 6 bases and J by 9 bases, and 11 bases separated the two germline ends. The germline V gene has CDR1 SNHLY and CDR2 FYNNEI. The CDR3 is 11 amino acids. CDR3 sequence (DNA): TGTGCCAGCAGACGGGATTCGAGCTACACCTTC. Protein product: CASRRDSSYTF.

This clone was counted a single time. This chain joins TRBV21-1 and TRBJ2-5; TRBD1 is the table's D call, not checked against the DNA. TRBV21-1 is deemed a pseudogene. The CDR3 spans 15 residues. The CDR3 bases are TGTGCCAGCAGCAAAGTGCGGAGGACAGCCCTAGGGCAGTACTTC. Its translation is CASSKVRRTALGQYF.

The J gene is TRBJ2-2, the V gene TRBV5-1; weak D call: TRBD1 (5 bases). Germline assignment: CDR1 SGHRS and CDR2 YFSETQ. V was pared by 7 bases and J by 6 bases, with 19 bases between. The CDR3 totals 15 residues. The CDR3 loop reads CASSVGAGNAGELFF. For the CDR3, the DNA is TGCGCCAGCTCAGTAGGGGCAGGGAATGCCGGGGAGCTGTTTTTT.

The chain is built from TRBV29-1 and TRBJ2-1, with 11 bases fitting TRBD2. This CDR3 comprises 13 residues. Germline values: CDR1 SQVTM, CDR2 ANQGSEA. With 6 bases clipped from V and 7 bases from J, the junction kept 5 bases outside the gene matches. DNA of the CDR3: TGCAGCGTCATAGCGGGGGGGCGGAATGAGCAGTTCTTC. Its translation is CSVIAGGRNEQFF.

V is TRBV7-9 and J is TRBJ1-1; D might be TRBD1 (5 bases). CDR1 and CDR2 (germline): SEHNR, FQNEAQ (reference sequence). The V and J ends lost 5 bases and 4 bases respectively, with 14 bases between them. CDR3 length equals 14 residues. The CDR3 protein is CASSPIGGGTEAFF. The CDR3 DNA is TGTGCCAGCAGCCCCATTGGGGGAGGCACTGAAGCTTTCTTT. Based on the CDR3 plus reference TRBV7-9 and TRBJ1-1, the full variable domain is DTGVSQNPRHKITKRGQNVTFRCDPISEHNRLYWYRQTLGQGPEFLTYFQNEAQLEKSRLLSDRFSAERPKGSFSTLEIQRTEQGDSAMYLCASSPIGGGTEAFFGQGTRLTVV.

A few counts support this clone. The sample has other DNA sequences that encode this CDR3 too. V and J are TRBV5-4 and TRBJ1-2, with 10 bases lining up with TRBD1. The CDR3 has 13 amino acids. Germline loops: CDR1 SGHNT, CDR2 YYREEE (reference sequence). Trimming took 4 bases from V and 5 from J; bases not matched to a gene: 2. This CDR3 reads CASSLDRGYGYTF. The CDR3 DNA sequence: TGTGCCAGCAGCCTGGACAGGGGGTATGGCTACACCTTC.

The chain couples TRBV7-7 to TRBJ2-1; 11 bases line up with TRBD2. Germline-derived CDR1 and CDR2 are SSHAT and FNYEAQ (reference sequence). The V and J ends lost 2 bases and 7 bases, in that order; junction bases with no gene match: 7. CDR3 size: 16 residues. CDR3 sequence reads: CASSLIAGGTVNEQFF. The CDR3, as DNA: TGTGCCAGCAGCTTAATAGCGGGGGGGACAGTGAATGAGCAGTTCTTC.

This clone occurred once. The chain employs TRBV9 and TRBJ1-3; D ambiguous. The germline V and J ends were trimmed by 0 bases and 4 bases, with 11 bases remaining between them. The germline gives CDR1 SGDLS, CDR2 YYNGEE. The CDR3 is 15 amino acids. The CDR3 DNA follows: TGTGCCAGCAGCGTAGATCGAGGGCCAGGAAACACCATATATTTT. Amino acids: CASSVDRGPGNTIYF. The variable domain in full, with the rest retrieved from reference TRBV9 and TRBJ1-3, is DSGVTQTPKHLITATGQRVTLRCSPRSGDLSVYWYQQSLDQGLQFLIQYYNGEERAKGNILERFSAQQFPDLHSELNLSSLELGDSALYFCASSVDRGPGNTIYFGEGSWLTVV.

V gene TRBV4-3 combines with J gene TRBJ1-5, with D uncertain. Trimming left V 1 base short and J 0 bases short, with 4 bases between. CDR1 is LGHNA and CDR2 is YSLEER in the germline V gene. The CDR3 sequence is 14 residues long. For the CDR3, the DNA is TGCGCCAGCAGCCAAGGTTATAGCAATCAGCCCCAGCATTTT. Protein: CASSQGYSNQPQHF.

This clone occurred a few times. The chain combines TRBV5-1 with TRBJ2-7, with TRBD2 matching over 7 bases. V shed 1 base, J shed 0 bases, and the junction held 1 base outside the gene matches. This CDR3 contains 14 residues. The V gene's germline CDR1 is SGHRS and CDR2 YFSETQ. The CDR3 DNA sequence: TGCGCCAGCAGCTTGTCTAGCGGCTCCTACGAGCAGTACTTC. It translates to CASSLSSGSYEQYF.

The V and J genes are TRBV4-3 and TRBJ1-4; D gene unclear. The CDR3 is made up of 15 amino acids. Germline CDR1 is LGHNA and CDR2 is YSLEER. V lost 5 bases, J lost 4 bases, and 14 bases lay in between. CDR3 coding DNA: TGCGCCAGCAGCGGTTGGGGAGCTAATAATGAAAAACTGTTTTTT. Translated, it gives CASSGWGANNEKLFF.